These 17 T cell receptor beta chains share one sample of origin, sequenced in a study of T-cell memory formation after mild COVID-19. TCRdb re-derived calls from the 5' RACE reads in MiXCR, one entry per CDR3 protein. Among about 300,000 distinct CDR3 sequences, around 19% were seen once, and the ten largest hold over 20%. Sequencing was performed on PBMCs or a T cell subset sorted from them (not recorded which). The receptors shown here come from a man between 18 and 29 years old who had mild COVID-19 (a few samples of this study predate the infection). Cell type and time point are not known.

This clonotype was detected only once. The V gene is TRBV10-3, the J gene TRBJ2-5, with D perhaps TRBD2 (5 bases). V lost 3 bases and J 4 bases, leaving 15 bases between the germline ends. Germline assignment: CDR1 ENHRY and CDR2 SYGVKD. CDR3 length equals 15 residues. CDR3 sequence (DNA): TGTGCCATCAGTGAAGAGGGCAGGCGGACAGAGACCCAGTACTTC. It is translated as CAISEEGRRTETQYF.

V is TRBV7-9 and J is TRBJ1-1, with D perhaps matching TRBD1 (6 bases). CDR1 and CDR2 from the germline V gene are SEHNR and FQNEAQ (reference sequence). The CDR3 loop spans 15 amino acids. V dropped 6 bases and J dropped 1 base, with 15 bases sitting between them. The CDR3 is CASSPRTDQNTEAFF. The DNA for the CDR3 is TGTGCCAGCAGTCCCCGGACAGATCAGAACACTGAAGCTTTCTTT.

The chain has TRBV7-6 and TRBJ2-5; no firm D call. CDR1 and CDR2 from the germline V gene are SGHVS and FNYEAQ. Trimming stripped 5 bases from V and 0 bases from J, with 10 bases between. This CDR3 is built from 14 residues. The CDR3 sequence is CASSLGRNQETQYF. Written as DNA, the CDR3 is TGTGCCAGCAGCCTAGGACGTAACCAAGAGACCCAGTACTTC.

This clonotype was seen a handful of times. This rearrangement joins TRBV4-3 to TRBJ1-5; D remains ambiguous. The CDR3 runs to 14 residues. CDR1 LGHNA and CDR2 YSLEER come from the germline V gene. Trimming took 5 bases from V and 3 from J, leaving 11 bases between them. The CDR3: CASSEAQYNQPQHF. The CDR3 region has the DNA TGCGCCAGCAGCGAAGCCCAGTACAATCAGCCCCAGCATTTT.

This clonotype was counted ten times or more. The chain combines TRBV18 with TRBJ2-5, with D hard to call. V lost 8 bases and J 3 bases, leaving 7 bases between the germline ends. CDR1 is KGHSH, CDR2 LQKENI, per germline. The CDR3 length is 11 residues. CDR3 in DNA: TGTGCCAGCAGCCCCGAAGAGACCCAGTACTTC. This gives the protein CASSPEETQYF.

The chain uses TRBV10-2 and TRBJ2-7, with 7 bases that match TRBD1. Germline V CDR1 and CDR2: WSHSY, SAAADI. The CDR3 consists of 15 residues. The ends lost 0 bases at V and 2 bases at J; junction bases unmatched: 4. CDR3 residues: CASSESNRGPYEQYF. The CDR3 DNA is TGCGCCAGCAGTGAGTCGAACAGGGGTCCCTACGAGCAGTACTTC.

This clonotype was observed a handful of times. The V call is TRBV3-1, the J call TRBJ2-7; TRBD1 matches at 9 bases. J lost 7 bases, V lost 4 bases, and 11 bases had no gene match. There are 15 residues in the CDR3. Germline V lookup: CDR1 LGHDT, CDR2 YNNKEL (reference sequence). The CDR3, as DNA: TGTGCCAGCAGCCCTCCGGGACAGGGAAGGTGGGAGCAGTACTTC. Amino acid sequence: CASSPPGQGRWEQYF.

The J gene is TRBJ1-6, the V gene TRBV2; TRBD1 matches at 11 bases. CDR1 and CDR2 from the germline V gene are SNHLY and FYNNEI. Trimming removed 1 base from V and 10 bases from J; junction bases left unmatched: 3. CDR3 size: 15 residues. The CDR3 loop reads CASSEEDRGHSPLHF. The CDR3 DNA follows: TGTGCCAGCAGTGAAGAGGACAGGGGGCACTCACCCCTCCACTTT.

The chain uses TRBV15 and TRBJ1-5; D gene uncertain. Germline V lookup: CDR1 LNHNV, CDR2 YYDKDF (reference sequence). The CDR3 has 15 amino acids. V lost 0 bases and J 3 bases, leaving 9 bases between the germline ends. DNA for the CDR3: TGTGCCACCAGCAGAGATTTAAGTCCCAATCAGCCCCAGCATTTT. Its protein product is CATSRDLSPNQPQHF.

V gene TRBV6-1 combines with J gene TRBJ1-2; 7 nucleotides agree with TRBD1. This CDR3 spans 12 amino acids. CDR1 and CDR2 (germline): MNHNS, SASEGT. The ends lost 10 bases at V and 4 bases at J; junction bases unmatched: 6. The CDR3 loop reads CAIEGQVYGYTF. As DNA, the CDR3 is TGTGCCATCGAAGGACAGGTCTATGGCTACACCTTC.

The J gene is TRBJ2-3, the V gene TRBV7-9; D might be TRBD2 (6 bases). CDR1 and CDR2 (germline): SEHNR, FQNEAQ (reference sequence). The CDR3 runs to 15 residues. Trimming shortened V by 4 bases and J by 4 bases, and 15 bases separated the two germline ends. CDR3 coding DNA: TGTGCCAGCAGCTCCTACGAGGAGGGGTCAGATACGCAGTATTTT. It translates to CASSSYEEGSDTQYF.

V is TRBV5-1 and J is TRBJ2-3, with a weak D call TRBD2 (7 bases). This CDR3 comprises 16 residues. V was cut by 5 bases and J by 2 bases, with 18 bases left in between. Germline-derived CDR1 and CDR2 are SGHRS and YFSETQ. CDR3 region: CASRAGALSYTDTQYF. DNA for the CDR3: TGCGCCAGCAGGGCGGGGGCACTCTCATACACAGATACGCAGTATTTT.

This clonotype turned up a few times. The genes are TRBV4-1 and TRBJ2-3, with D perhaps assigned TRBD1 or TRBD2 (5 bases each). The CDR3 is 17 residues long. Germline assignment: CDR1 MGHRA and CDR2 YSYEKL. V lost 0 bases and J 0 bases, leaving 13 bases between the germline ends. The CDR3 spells CASSQEGVATSTDTQYF. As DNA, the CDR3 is TGCGCCAGCAGCCAAGAGGGGGTAGCGACTAGCACAGATACGCAGTATTTT.

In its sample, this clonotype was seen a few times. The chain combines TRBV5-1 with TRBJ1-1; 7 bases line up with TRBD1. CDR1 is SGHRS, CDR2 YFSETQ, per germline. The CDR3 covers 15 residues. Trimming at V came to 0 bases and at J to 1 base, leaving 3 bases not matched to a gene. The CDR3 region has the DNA TGCGCCAGCAGCTTGGGGGACAGTAAGAACACTGAAGCTTTCTTT. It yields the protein CASSLGDSKNTEAFF.

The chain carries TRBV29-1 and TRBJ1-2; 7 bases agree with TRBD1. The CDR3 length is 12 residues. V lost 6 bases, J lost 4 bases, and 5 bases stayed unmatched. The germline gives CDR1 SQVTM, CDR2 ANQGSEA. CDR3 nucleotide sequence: TGCAGCGTAGAACAGGGGAGCTATGGCTACACCTTC. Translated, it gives CSVEQGSYGYTF.

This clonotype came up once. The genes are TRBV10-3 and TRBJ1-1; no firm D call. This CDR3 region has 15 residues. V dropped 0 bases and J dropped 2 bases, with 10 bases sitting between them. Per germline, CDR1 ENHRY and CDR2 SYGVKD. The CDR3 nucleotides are TGTGCCATCAGTGAGTCGACAAGAACTAACACTGAAGCTTTCTTT. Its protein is CAISESTRTNTEAFF.

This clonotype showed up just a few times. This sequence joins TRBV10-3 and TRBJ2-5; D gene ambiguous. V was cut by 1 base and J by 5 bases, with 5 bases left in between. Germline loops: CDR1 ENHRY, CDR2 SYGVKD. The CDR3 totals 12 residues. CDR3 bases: TGTGCCATCAGTGAGTTAGGGGAGACCCAGTACTTC. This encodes CAISELGETQYF.